The 29 T cell receptor beta chains given below trace back to one sample, sequenced in a study of prognosis after radiotherapy for stage I lung cancer (dated by TCRdb to the early 2020s). The instrument given in TCRdb is Illumina HiSeq 3000. Two rounds of multiplex PCR were used to amplify the TCR beta CDR3 region from genomic DNA. The first PCR round used primers specific to each TRBV and TRBJ gene, and the primer sequences were filed in Chinese patent CN105087789A. TCRdb trimmed the raw reads at Q25, called clones with MiXCR and kept productive beta chains. One record per CDR3 amino acid sequence lists the most common genes and DNA. The sample includes about 27,000 distinct CDR3 sequences, with about 30% observed a single time. About a third of the sample is held by the ten biggest clonotypes. This material consisted of PBMCs, taken before or after stereotactic body radiation therapy (not recorded which). The receptors come from a donor over 45 with non-small cell lung cancer.

This clonotype was counted ten times or more. The CDR3: CASSWGRGDYGYTF. CDR3 sequence (DNA): TGTGCCAGCAGTTGGGGTAGAGGAGACTATGGCTACACCTTC. The gene calls are TRBV27 and TRBJ1-2, with D uncertain. Trimming took 4 bases from V and 3 from J, leaving 12 bases between them. In germline, CDR1 is MNHEY, CDR2 SMNVEV (reference sequence). The CDR3 extends over 14 amino acids.

In this sample, this clonotype turned up many times. CDR3 protein: CSARLAGGGGNEQFF. CDR3 bases: TGCAGTGCTAGACTAGCGGGTGGGGGTGGGAATGAGCAGTTCTTC. V is TRBV20-1 and J is TRBJ2-1, with 8 bases identical to TRBD2. The V gene end was trimmed by 2 bases and the J gene end by 7 bases; junction bases not matched to a gene: 10. The CDR3 runs 15 residues. The germline gives CDR1 DFQATT, CDR2 SNEGSKA (reference sequence).

This clonotype was detected ten times or more. This chain links TRBV19 with TRBJ2-1; weak D call: TRBD1 (7 bases). Trimming removed 7 bases from V and 6 bases from J, with 22 bases in between. This CDR3 is built from 16 residues. In germline, CDR1 is LNHDA, CDR2 SQIVND (reference sequence). CDR3 coding DNA: TGTGCCAGTATAGGGACTTCGGGCTCAGGGGGCAATGAGCAGTTCTTC. Translated: CASIGTSGSGGNEQFF.

This clonotype was counted only a few times. The chain recombines TRBV12-3 or TRBV12-4 with TRBJ2-1; D is undetermined. Trimming shortened V by 0 bases and J by 9 bases, and 3 bases separated the two germline ends. The CDR3 loop spans 11 amino acids. The CDR3 region is CASSLAPEQFF. As DNA, the CDR3 is TGTGCCAGCAGTTTAGCGCCTGAGCAGTTCTTC.

This clonotype was picked up many times. This sequence joins TRBV6-1 and TRBJ1-5; no clear D. The CDR3 extends over 13 amino acids. CDR1 is MNHNS, CDR2 SASEGT, per germline. V shed 7 bases and J shed 5 bases, with 12 bases lying between them. The CDR3 sequence: CASNGRLYQPQHF. The CDR3 DNA reads TGTGCCAGCAACGGGCGTCTGTATCAGCCCCAGCATTTT.

This clonotype was picked up many times. The rearrangement links TRBV6-1 to TRBJ1-1; maybe TRBD1 (5 bases). Per germline, CDR1 MNHNS and CDR2 SASEGT. V lost 8 bases, J lost 1 base, and 11 bases lay in between. The CDR3 consists of 13 residues. As DNA, the CDR3 is TGTGCCAGCTGGTCAGGGTCGAACACTGAAGCTTTCTTT. This sequence encodes CASWSGSNTEAFF.

This clonotype was seen repeatedly, ten times or more. The V and J genes are TRBV18 and TRBJ1-1, with TRBD1 identical over 9 bases. The CDR3 consists of 12 residues. The germline gives CDR1 KGHSH, CDR2 LQKENI. Trimming at V came to 3 bases and at J to 9 bases, leaving 2 bases not matched to a gene. CDR3: CASSPNRGQAFF. The DNA of the CDR3 is TGTGCCAGCTCACCCAACAGGGGGCAAGCTTTCTTT. The entire variable domain, with the rest obtained from reference TRBV18 and TRBJ1-1, is as follows: NAGVMQNPRHLVRRRGQEARLRCSPMKGHSHVYWYRQLPEEGLKFMVYLQKENIIDESGMPKERFSAEFPKEGPSILRIQQVVRGDSAAYFCASSPNRGQAFFGQGTRLTVV.

There are many counts of this clonotype. The J gene is TRBJ1-1, the V gene TRBV11-2; D is unclear. From germline, CDR1 is SGHAT and CDR2 FQNNGV. The CDR3 has 14 residues. Between the trimmed V and J ends, which lost 4 bases and 0 bases, there was a span of 9 bases. In DNA, the CDR3 is TGTGCCAGCAGCTCCTGGGTCATGAACACTGAAGCTTTCTTT. Protein: CASSSWVMNTEAFF.

The table lists this clonotype with many counts. V is TRBV5-1 and J is TRBJ2-3; 7 nucleotides agree with TRBD2. The CDR3 loop spans 14 amino acids. After removal of 1 base from V and 5 bases from J, the junction contained 4 bases not matched to a gene. CDR1 is SGHRS, CDR2 YFSETQ, per germline. The CDR3 loop reads CASSLSASGDTQYF. The DNA for the CDR3 is TGCGCCAGCAGCTTGTCGGCTAGCGGAGATACGCAGTATTTT.

This chain links TRBV2 with TRBJ1-5; D gene ambiguous. The CDR3 is 14 residues long. Germline V lookup: CDR1 SNHLY, CDR2 FYNNEI. The germline V and J ends were trimmed by 6 bases and 4 bases, with 13 bases remaining between them. CDR3 DNA: TGTGCCAGCAGGAGTGGACGGAATAATCAGCCCCAGCATTTT. Protein product: CASRSGRNNQPQHF. Supplemented by reference TRBV2 and TRBJ1-5, the full variable domain reads EPEVTQTPSHQVTQMGQEVILRCVPISNHLYFYWYRQILGQKVEFLVSFYNNEISEKSEIFDDQFSVERPDGSNFTLKIRSTKLEDSAMYFCASRSGRNNQPQHFGDGTRLSIL.

This clonotype was seen repeatedly, ten times or more. The chain links TRBV7-3 to TRBJ2-5, with 9 positions matching TRBD2. Germline CDR1 SGHTA, CDR2 FQGTGA. The CDR3 runs to 15 residues. The junction had 5 bases not matched to a gene; V was cut back by 5 bases and J by 1 base. The CDR3, as DNA: TGTGCCAGCAGCACCAGCGGGGGGCTCCAAGAGACCCAGTACTTC. Encoded protein: CASSTSGGLQETQYF.

The table lists this clonotype with many counts. The chain joins TRBV20-1 to TRBJ1-3; 8 positions match TRBD1. This CDR3 has 14 residues. Germline CDR1 reads DFQATT; CDR2 reads SNEGSKA (reference sequence). V lost 3 bases and J lost 5; bases outside the gene matches: 6. The CDR3 DNA follows: TGCAGTGCTAGGGAGGACAGGGAGAGAAACACCATATATTTT. Protein: CSAREDRERNTIYF.

This clonotype was found a few times. This chain links TRBV4-1 with TRBJ2-3; TRBD1 agrees at 9 bases. Germline V gene sequence: CDR1 MGHRA, CDR2 YSYEKL. Trimming took 0 bases from V and 2 from J; bases not matched to a gene: 9. There are 18 residues in the CDR3. CDR3 nucleotides: TGCGCCAGCAGCCAAGATGATCCTCGGACAGGGGTCACAGATACGCAGTATTTT. Protein: CASSQDDPRTGVTDTQYF.

The table lists this clonotype with a count of one. CDR3 amino acids: CASSPRTLGSGNTIYF. The CDR3 nucleotides read TGTGCCAGCAGCCCACGGACCCTCGGTTCCGGAAACACCATATATTTT. V is TRBV11-3 and J is TRBJ1-3; no firm D call. The CDR3 is 16 residues long. V lost 5 bases, J lost 4 bases, and 18 bases lay in between. CDR1 is SGHNT and CDR2 is YENEEA in the germline V gene.

V is TRBV11-1 and J is TRBJ1-2; 10 nucleotides line up with TRBD1. Trimming took 5 bases from V and 9 from J; bases not matched to a gene: 12. The CDR3 covers 15 residues. Looked up from germline, CDR1 is SGHAT and CDR2 is FQDESV (reference sequence). The CDR3 sequence: CASSPRTGGQGCYTF. The DNA for the CDR3 is TGTGCCAGCAGCCCCCGGACAGGGGGTCAAGGTTGCTACACCTTC.

This clonotype was found many times. Written as DNA, the CDR3 is TGTGCCAGTAGCGATACTGAAGCTTTCTTT. Amino acids: CASSDTEAFF. The V and J genes are TRBV19 and TRBJ1-1; D not resolved. Trimming removed 6 bases at V and 5 bases at J, with 4 bases between. This CDR3 is 10 amino acids long. Germline V CDR1 and CDR2: LNHDA, SQIVND (reference sequence).

The table lists this clonotype with many counts. The rearrangement joins TRBV10-3 to TRBJ1-1; a possible D gene is TRBD1 (6 bases). The V gene lost 6 bases and the J gene lost 5 bases, with 13 bases spanning the gap. The CDR3 is 13 amino acids. Germline CDR1 is ENHRY and CDR2 is SYGVKD. The CDR3 nucleotides are TGTGCCATCAGGGACAGTCAGGGGACTGAAGCTTTCTTT. Amino acids: CAIRDSQGTEAFF.

The chain employs TRBV6-9 and TRBJ1-1, with TRBD1 matching 7 bases. Germline V gene sequence: CDR1 MNHGY, CDR2 SVAAGI. CDR3 size: 13 residues. J lost 7 bases, V lost 5 bases, and 7 bases had no gene match. The CDR3 spells CASSIRQGGEAFF. CDR3 DNA: TGTGCCAGCAGTATTCGACAGGGTGGTGAAGCTTTCTTT.

This clonotype was observed a few times. Being one base from a much bigger clone, this may be a read error. V usage is TRBV9 and J usage is TRBJ1-1, with D perhaps TRBD1 (5 bases). Germline loops: CDR1 SGDLS, CDR2 YYNGEE. The CDR3 consists of 13 residues. In DNA form, the CDR3 reads TGTGCCAGCAGCGTACAGGGTGGGACTGAAGCTCTCTTT. This gives the protein CASSVQGGTEALF.

As to this clonotype: One end of the junction does not line up with germline, which may come from a read error. The CDR3: CVSSVATHSGADVLTF. CDR3 nucleotides: TGTGTCAGCAGCGTAGCTACCCACTCTGGGGCCGACGTCCTGACTTTC. This chain joins TRBV9 and TRBJ2-6; D is possibly TRBD1 (5 bases). The CDR3 totals 16 residues. The germline V gene has CDR1 SGDLS and CDR2 YYNGEE. Full variable domain (rest looked up from reference TRBV9 and TRBJ2-6): DSGVTQTPKHLITATGQRVTLRCSPRSGDLSVYWYQQSLDQGLQFLIQYYNGEERAKGNILERFSAQQFPDLHSELNLSSLELGDSALYFCVSSVATHSGADVLTFGAGSRLTVL.

This chain uses TRBV12-3 or TRBV12-4 with TRBJ1-6, with no clear D. This CDR3 is 16 amino acids long. V was pared by 7 bases and J by 10 bases, with 23 bases between. The CDR3 coding sequence is TGTGCCAGCACCCAAGACCGAACCACACCAAGCTCACCCCTCCACTTT. Protein sequence: CASTQDRTTPSSPLHF.

This clonotype has a count of ten or more. The chain employs TRBV6-2 or TRBV6-3 and TRBJ2-3, with D uncertain. Per germline, CDR1 MNHEY and CDR2 SVGEGT. The CDR3 has 16 amino acids. V was cut by 6 bases and J by 2 bases, with 18 bases left in between. The CDR3 loop is CASRESFFGSTDTQYF. CDR3 sequence (DNA): TGTGCCAGCAGGGAGAGTTTCTTTGGGTCCACAGATACGCAGTATTTT.

At least ten counts were recorded for this clonotype. V is TRBV6-1 and J is TRBJ1-5, with 11 bases that match TRBD1. The CDR3 runs 16 residues. Per the germline V gene, CDR1 is MNHNS and CDR2 is SASEGT. The V and J ends lost 5 bases and 7 bases, in that order; junction bases with no gene match: 10. This chain's CDR3 is CASSTWDRGSEQPQHF. CDR3 in DNA: TGTGCCAGCAGTACTTGGGACAGGGGGTCTGAACAGCCCCAGCATTTT.

The chain recombines TRBV11-2 with TRBJ2-7; TRBD2 matches at 10 bases. The CDR3 has 19 residues. Per the germline V gene, CDR1 is SGHAT and CDR2 is FQNNGV. The junction had 19 bases not matched to a gene; V was cut back by 1 base and J by 7 bases. The CDR3 is CASSLGYNSGRPIHYEQYF. The CDR3 DNA reads as TGTGCCAGCAGCTTAGGATACAATAGCGGGAGGCCCATTCATTATGAGCAGTACTTC.

As concerns this clonotype: A much more abundant neighbour one base away suggests this may be a read error. The chain carries TRBV6-5 and TRBJ1-1; D is perhaps TRBD1 (5 bases). In germline, CDR1 is MNHEY, CDR2 SVGAGI. This CDR3 has 15 amino acids. CDR3: CASSYQPGGNTEDFF. The CDR3 DNA is TGTGCCAGCAGTTACCAGCCGGGGGGGAACACTGAAGATTTCTTT.

The CDR3 region has the DNA TGTGCCAGCAGTTCGACAGAGGAGCAGTACTTC. As protein: CASSSTEEQYF. The chain joins TRBV5-4 to TRBJ2-7; possibly TRBD1 for D (5 bases). CDR1 and CDR2 from the germline V gene are SGHNT and YYREEE (reference sequence). Trimming shortened V by 5 bases and J by 7 bases, and 10 bases separated the two germline ends. CDR3 length: 11 amino acids.

This clonotype was observed at least ten times. The chain uses TRBV6-1 and TRBJ1-1, with D unresolved. The V end was cut by 4 bases, the J end by 5 bases, with 11 bases between. The CDR3 runs 13 residues. Germline V gene data show CDR1 as MNHNS and CDR2 as SASEGT. The CDR3 bases are TGTGCCAGCAGTGTGGAGGGTTTGACTGAAGCTTTCTTT. Protein sequence: CASSVEGLTEAFF.

In regard to this clonotype: This may arise from a read error, as a much more abundant clone is one base away. The V call is TRBV5-1, the J call TRBJ1-1; weak D call: TRBD1 (6 bases). Germline V gives CDR1 SGHRS, CDR2 YFSETQ. Between the trimmed V and J ends, which lost 0 bases and 4 bases, there was a span of 13 bases. The CDR3 loop spans 15 amino acids. The CDR3 nucleotides are TGCGCCAGCAGCTTGGACGGCAGGGGAGTCACTGAAGCTTTCTTT. This translates into CASSLDGRGVTEAFF.

This clonotype was observed at least ten times. The rearrangement joins TRBV2 to TRBJ1-2, with D unclear. CDR1 and CDR2 from the germline V gene are SNHLY and FYNNEI. The CDR3 has 15 residues. The germline V and J ends were trimmed by 7 bases and 4 bases, with 19 bases remaining between them. CDR3 bases: TGTGCCAGCACTCCGAATTTTTCTTCGGGCTATGGCTACACCTTC. Translated, it gives CASTPNFSSGYGYTF.